The present T cell receptor beta chain was sequenced within a study of T cell clonotyping in hematopoietic cell transplantation (dated by TCRdb to the early 2020s). Study-level background: A total of 120 to 150 blood samples were gathered in the study from 35 to 45 consecutive transplant recipients along with their related donors. Recruitment of patients was conducted between 2015 and January 2017, and follow-up was continued until late 2020 or death. On the study overall, not on this receptor specifically: A decrease in recipient TCR diversity was observed after transplant, and a progressive increase in pathologically expanded clonotypes was seen from day 30 to day 180. Recipient repertoires showed only a small fraction of overlap with donor repertoires, and over 97% appeared de novo at the given depth. The sample size was limited and the cells went unsorted, which meant the CD4 and CD8 repertoire contributions could not be told apart. Broader posttransplant TCR repertoire diversity was predicted by donor and pretransplant recipient Inverse Simpson Index values.

Related transplant donors provided blood samples for TCR beta sequencing. Using Nuclei Lysis Solution, genomic DNA was extracted from unfractionated peripheral blood mononuclear cells that were either fresh or cryopreserved. According to the germline V gene (reference sequence), CDR1 reads GTSNPN and CDR2 reads SVGIG. The CDR3 covers 17 residues, taking in both the cysteine and the phenylalanine. The DNA shown is the 51-base CDR3, in frame from base 1. The junction carries 21 bases between V and J, which are trimmed by 3 bases and 2 bases respectively. As to this clone: It lacks a known antigen. No base quality values were provided; no much bigger clone lies one nucleotide off.

The immunoSEQ assay, a bias-controlled multiplex PCR with V- and J-specific primers, was used to amplify TCR beta CDR3 regions from genomic DNA. In a second PCR step, the CDR3 amplicons were tagged with a proprietary barcode plus Illumina adapter sequences. CDR3 libraries were sequenced on an Illumina MiSeq instrument. Turning to the authors' computational methods: Export and quality control were done with immunoSEQ Analyzer 3.0, while downstream analyses used R Bioconductor and Immunarch. Only productive rearrangements in the normalized downsampled data set went into calculating the repertoire metrics. Clonotypes larger than 5 templates in the normalized cohort were defined as pathologically expanded. The Inverse Simpson Index served as the measure of repertoire diversity. To capture all clonotypes, the CMV-specificity analyses were run on the non-normalized data set. Drawn from immuneACCESS, this table holds only the in-frame rearrangements with V and J called that TCRdb kept. Clones are partly lost; checked studies trace under half to an unresolved V gene and leave the rest unexplained. The DNA was the basis for D and trimming; V, J and clone size are from that table. Present in this sample are 13,000 or so clones, around 90% of which were seen just once. The ten largest make up 1.2% of the sample.

Sequencing input: peripheral blood mononuclear cells. The sequence derives from a young man in good health. Some clones in this sample may be carry-over from other donors' samples. The chain is made from TRBV30 and TRBJ2-3; the best D guess is TRBD2, with 5 bases matching. The DNA reads TGTGCCTGGAGACACGAGCCGGACTCAGAAAACACAGATACGCAGTATTTT. Translated, it reads CAWRHEPDSENTDTQYF.